What follows are 20 T cell receptor beta chains derived from one specimen sequenced in a study of blood T cell repertoires in COVID-19. Sequencing used immunoSEQ multiplex PCR; TCRdb keeps in-frame clones, though not all of them. The sample lists under 80,000 clones, under 85% occurring once. The sample consisted of peripheral blood. Every receptor here comes from a man in his 60s with COVID-19, enrolled during active disease.

This clone was recorded only once. The chain is built from TRBV5-1 and TRBJ2-3; D ambiguous. Trimming cost V 2 bases and J 4 bases, with 11 bases left between them. CDR1 and CDR2 from the germline V gene are SGHRS and YFSETQ. The CDR3 loop spans 14 amino acids. The CDR3 DNA reads TGCGCCAGCAGCTTCAGTCTAGAACCAGATACGCAGTATTTT. This gives the protein CASSFSLEPDTQYF.

V and J are TRBV7-3 and TRBJ1-2; 8 bases fit TRBD1. CDR1 is SGHTA and CDR2 is FQGTGA in the germline V gene. The CDR3 has 15 residues. The trim removed 5 bases at V and 4 bases at J, leaving 9 bases unmatched. In DNA form, the CDR3 reads TGTGCCAGCAGCCCACAGGGGGGACGTTTCTATGGCTACACCTTC. Translated: CASSPQGGRFYGYTF.

The rearrangement links TRBV5-5 to TRBJ1-5, with TRBD1 matching 9 bases. J gave up 3 bases and V 4 bases, and 14 bases lay outside the gene matches. This CDR3 has 18 residues. Per the germline V gene, CDR1 is SGHKS and CDR2 is YYEKEE (reference sequence). Written as DNA, the CDR3 is TGTGCCAGCAGCGCCTCCGGGACAGGGCTCGGGATCAATCAGCCCCAGCATTTT. This sequence encodes CASSASGTGLGINQPQHF.

The CDR3 reads CASSWTGTGTSDTQYF. CDR3 in DNA: TGTGCCAGCAGTTGGACCGGGACAGGGACATCAGATACGCAGTATTTT. The chain links TRBV6-5 to TRBJ2-3; 9 bases line up with TRBD1. CDR3 length: 16 residues. The ends lost 4 bases at V and 4 bases at J; junction bases unmatched: 9. Germline CDR1 MNHEY, CDR2 SVGAGI.

CDR3 protein: CASSEQKNQPQHF. CDR3 DNA sequence: TGTGCCAGCAGTGAACAGAAGAATCAGCCCCAGCATTTT. The rearrangement joins TRBV6-1 to TRBJ1-5; D remains unclear. The V gene's germline CDR1 is MNHNS and CDR2 SASEGT. The CDR3 has 13 amino acids. The V end was cut by 2 bases, the J end by 4 bases, with 6 bases between.

This clone was observed once. V gene TRBV5-1 combines with J gene TRBJ2-2, with a possible D match to TRBD2 (6 bases). CDR3 length equals 16 residues. Germline values: CDR1 SGHRS, CDR2 YFSETQ. The V end lost 4 bases, the J end lost 1 base, and 14 bases lay between the germline ends. CDR3 protein: CASSETGTVNTGELFF. CDR3 nucleotides: TGCGCCAGCAGCGAAACCGGGACTGTGAACACCGGGGAGCTGTTTTTT.

This clone was observed a few times. The DNA of the CDR3 is TGTGCCACCAGTGATACTCACAGCTATGGCTACACCTTC. Translated, it gives CATSDTHSYGYTF. This chain joins TRBV24-1 and TRBJ1-2, with D unresolved. Per the germline V gene, CDR1 is KGHDR and CDR2 is SFDVKD. Trimming took 3 bases from V and 4 from J, leaving 8 bases between them. CDR3 size: 13 residues.

The CDR3 region is CATSVGASETQYF. As DNA, the CDR3 is TGTGCCACCTCGGTAGGGGCCTCAGAGACCCAGTACTTC. The V gene is TRBV24-1, the J gene TRBJ2-5; D might be TRBD1 (5 bases). The CDR3 spans 13 residues. Germline CDR1 is KGHDR and CDR2 is SFDVKD. The V end lost 9 bases, the J end lost 4 bases, and 14 bases lay between the germline ends.

The chain carries TRBV5-6 and TRBJ1-1, with TRBD1 as a possible D gene (6 bases). Germline V CDR1 and CDR2: SGHDT, YYEEEE. The CDR3 sequence is 16 residues long. V lost 0 bases to trimming and J lost 0 bases, with 12 bases between them. CDR3 loop: CASSLAVGALNTEAFF. CDR3 DNA: TGTGCCAGCAGCTTGGCCGTGGGGGCTCTGAACACTGAAGCTTTCTTT.

The genes are TRBV3-1 (or the pseudogene TRBV3-2) and TRBJ2-7; 9 bases align to TRBD1. The CDR3 length is 14 residues. V lost 4 bases, J lost 5 bases, and 6 bases stayed unmatched. The germline CDR1 and CDR2 sequences are LGHDT and YNNKEL (reference sequence). CDR3 sequence reads: CASSRGDRVDEQYF. As DNA, the CDR3 is TGTGCCAGCAGCCGTGGGGACAGGGTAGACGAGCAGTACTTC.

V is TRBV10-3 and J is TRBJ1-1; the match to TRBD1 covers 10 bases. J lost 5 bases, V lost 7 bases, and 13 bases had no gene match. Germline assignment: CDR1 ENHRY and CDR2 SYGVKD. CDR3 size: 16 residues. CDR3 bases: TGTGCCATCACCCTTTCTCCGGGACAGGGGACTACTGAAGCTTTCTTT. Translated, it gives CAITLSPGQGTTEAFF.

V usage is TRBV2 and J usage is TRBJ2-3; 13 bases are a match to TRBD2. The germline V gene has CDR1 SNHLY and CDR2 FYNNEI. This CDR3 is 14 amino acids long. J gave up 6 bases and V 5 bases, and 2 bases lay outside the gene matches. The CDR3 is CASSPGLAGDTQYF. The CDR3 nucleotides read TGTGCCAGCAGTCCGGGACTAGCGGGGGATACGCAGTATTTT.

The rearrangement uses TRBV6-4 and TRBJ2-1; TRBD1 matches at 8 bases. The CDR3 has 14 amino acids. From germline, CDR1 is MRHNA and CDR2 SNTAGT. V lost 6 bases to trimming and J lost 3 bases; unmatched junction nucleotides: 4. CDR3 protein: CASRRQGNYNEQFF. CDR3 DNA: TGTGCCAGCAGAAGACAGGGGAACTACAATGAGCAGTTCTTC.

This clone was detected a few times. The chain carries TRBV7-7 and TRBJ2-1; the D is unclear. Germline values: CDR1 SSHAT, CDR2 FNYEAQ (reference sequence). The CDR3 is made up of 12 amino acids. V was shortened by 5 bases and J by 9 bases, with 11 bases between the two germline ends. The CDR3 coding sequence is TGTGCCAGCAGCAACTATAGATCTGAGCAGTTCTTC. As protein: CASSNYRSEQFF.

The V and J genes are TRBV30 and TRBJ2-1; TRBD1 matches at 12 bases. V lost 2 bases to trimming and J lost 10 bases; unmatched junction nucleotides: 6. This CDR3 spans 14 amino acids. Germline V gene lookup returns CDR1 GTSNPN and CDR2 SVGIG (reference sequence). CDR3 loop: CAWSTGTGGREQFF. CDR3 sequence (DNA): TGTGCCTGGAGTACCGGGACAGGGGGCAGGGAGCAGTTCTTC. The full variable domain, completed using reference TRBV30 and TRBJ2-1, is SQTIHQWPATLVQPVGSPLSLECTVEGTSNPNLYWYRQAAGRGLQLLFYSVGIGQISSEVPQNLSASRPQDRQFILSSKKLLLSDSGFYLCAWSTGTGGREQFFGPGTRLTVL.

The CDR3 spells CASRTTRTGSSGANVLTF. For the CDR3, the DNA is TGTGCCAGCAGGACCACCCGGACAGGTAGCTCTGGGGCCAACGTCCTGACTTTC. The rearrangement links TRBV7-9 to TRBJ2-6, with 7 bases that match TRBD1. The CDR3 contains 18 residues. Germline assignment: CDR1 SEHNR and CDR2 FQNEAQ (reference sequence). V lost 6 bases, J lost 0 bases, and 11 bases stayed unmatched.

This clone has a handful of counts. The rearrangement links TRBV6-6 to TRBJ2-1; TRBD2 matches 12 bases. Germline V lookup: CDR1 MNHNY, CDR2 SVGAGI (reference sequence). The CDR3 contains 14 residues. V lost 7 bases and J lost 8; bases outside the gene matches: 6. The CDR3 is CASTRTSGIHEQFF. The CDR3 nucleotides are TGTGCCAGCACCAGGACTAGCGGGATTCATGAGCAGTTCTTC.

The chain carries TRBV25-1 and TRBJ2-2; 10 bases agree with TRBD2. The ends lost 5 bases at V and 6 bases at J; junction bases unmatched: 6. Germline assignment: CDR1 MGHDK and CDR2 SYGVNS. The CDR3 consists of 15 residues. The CDR3 region has the DNA TGTGCCAGCAGTAAAGCGGGAGGGTGGTCCGGGGAGCTGTTTTTT. The encoded protein is CASSKAGGWSGELFF.

This clone has a handful of counts. This chain connects TRBV29-1 to TRBJ2-5; TRBD2 agrees at 15 bases. Germline CDR1 reads SQVTM; CDR2 reads ANQGSEA. J lost 4 bases, V lost 5 bases, and 2 bases had no gene match. The CDR3 runs to 14 residues. This chain's CDR3 is CSVSGLAGGETQYF. CDR3 nucleotides: TGCAGCGTTTCGGGACTAGCGGGAGGAGAGACCCAGTACTTC.

The V and J genes are TRBV2 and TRBJ2-1, with a possible D match to TRBD1 (6 bases). With 7 bases removed from V and 4 bases from J, the gap between germline ends came to 11 bases. CDR1 is SNHLY and CDR2 is FYNNEI in the germline V gene. This CDR3 is built from 13 residues. The CDR3 nucleotides are TGTGCCAGCATCGGACAGACTTACAATGAGCAGTTCTTC. It is translated as CASIGQTYNEQFF.